What follows are 9 T cell receptor beta chains derived from one specimen sequenced in a study of shared clonotypes between healthy human individuals. TCRdb's copy holds only in-frame clones and misses some; the assay was immunoSEQ multiplex PCR. Here the sample spans approximately 530,000 clones, 96% being singletons. Sequenced sample: naive CD4+ T cells sorted from blood. Specified subset: CD45RA+ positively selected. Receptor source: a woman aged 25 to 39 in good health.

The chain combines TRBV28 with TRBJ2-2, with D possibly being TRBD1 (6 bases). This CDR3 contains 14 residues. V lost 6 bases, J lost 2 bases, and 10 bases lay in between. CDR1 and CDR2 (germline): MDHEN, SYDVKM. CDR3 bases: TGTGCCAGCAGGAAACAGGGTAACACCGGGGAGCTGTTTTTT. This codes for CASRKQGNTGELFF.

DNA for the CDR3: TGCGCCAGCAGCAAGAGTCCGGGACAGGGGGCGGTCGGCACCGGGGAGCTGTTTTTT. This encodes CASSKSPGQGAVGTGELFF. The chain is built from TRBV5-1 and TRBJ2-2; TRBD1 agrees at 12 bases. The ends lost 4 bases at V and 4 bases at J; junction bases unmatched: 14. The germline CDR1 and CDR2 sequences are SGHRS and YFSETQ. This CDR3 is 19 amino acids long.

The gene calls are TRBV28 and TRBJ1-1; 7 bases align to TRBD1. Trimming removed 6 bases from V and 7 bases from J; junction bases left unmatched: 8. This CDR3 has 13 residues. The germline V gene has CDR1 MDHEN and CDR2 SYDVKM. The CDR3 is CASRTGQAFEAFF. The CDR3 nucleotides are TGTGCCAGCAGGACAGGACAGGCCTTTGAAGCTTTCTTT. Full variable domain (missing parts from reference TRBV28 and TRBJ1-1): DVKVTQSSRYLVKRTGEKVFLECVQDMDHENMFWYRQDPGLGLRLIYFSYDVKMKEKGDIPEGYSVSREKKERFSLILESASTNQTSMYLCASRTGQAFEAFFGQGTRLTVV.

This clone came up a few times. A junction boundary mismatches the germline segment, possibly from a read error. The V and J genes are TRBV19 and TRBJ2-7; perhaps D is TRBD1 or TRBD2 (5 bases each). Germline CDR1 and CDR2: LNHDA and SQIVND (reference sequence). The CDR3 is 12 amino acids. Written as DNA, the CDR3 is TGTGCCAGTAGTATGGCCAGGGCGGGCTTGGACTTC. Amino acid sequence: CASSMARAGLDF.

The chain recombines TRBV28 with TRBJ1-2, with D unresolved. The V gene lost 6 bases and the J gene lost 5 bases, with 19 bases spanning the gap. This CDR3 has 15 residues. CDR1 and CDR2 from the germline V gene are MDHEN and SYDVKM. This CDR3 reads CASSDRGVHFYGYTF. The CDR3 DNA follows: TGTGCCAGCAGCGACCGAGGAGTGCACTTTTATGGCTACACCTTC.

DNA for the CDR3: TGCGCCAGCAGCGCTACCGGGATCACAAATTCACCCCTCCACTTT. It translates to CASSATGITNSPLHF. V and J are TRBV5-1 and TRBJ1-6; D remains ambiguous. Deletions cut 4 bases from V and 7 bases from J, with 15 bases between. The CDR3 is 15 amino acids. Per germline, CDR1 SGHRS and CDR2 YFSETQ.

This sequence joins TRBV6-6 and TRBJ2-7; TRBD1 aligns across 8 bases. Germline V CDR1 and CDR2: MNHNY, SVGAGI (reference sequence). J lost 6 bases, V lost 5 bases, and 9 bases had no gene match. The CDR3 consists of 14 residues. The DNA for the CDR3 is TGTGCCAGCAGTCGACTTGGGACAGGAGGCGAGCAGTACTTC. This encodes CASSRLGTGGEQYF.

This rearrangement joins TRBV19 to TRBJ2-3; possible D gene TRBD1, 5 bases. Trimming took off 10 bases at V and 0 bases at J, with 11 bases between the two ends. The CDR3 runs to 13 residues. The germline CDR1 and CDR2 sequences are LNHDA and SQIVND (reference sequence). Here the CDR3 reads CATRRASTDTQYF. Here the CDR3 DNA reads TGTGCCACCCGCAGGGCCAGCACAGATACGCAGTATTTT.

This clone was picked up one time. J is TRBJ1-1 and V is TRBV30, with 9 bases aligning to TRBD1. CDR3 length: 15 amino acids. Germline CDR1 is GTSNPN and CDR2 is SVGIG (reference sequence). J was trimmed by 6 bases and V by 3 bases; bases with no gene match: 11. CDR3 sequence reads: CAWRRPGQGGSEAFF. The CDR3 DNA is TGTGCCTGGAGACGTCCGGGACAGGGAGGTTCTGAAGCTTTCTTT.